This TCR beta chain came from a study of shared clonotypes between healthy human individuals. Study information: Used for every donor were three CD4 naive, three CD4 memory, two CD8 naive and one CD8 memory plate.

General study points: Estimated richness values were generally larger in naive subsets than in memory subsets.

Only Caucasian adults living in Nashville, Tennessee made up the donor group. For each subset, genomic DNA was distributed in equal portions over several immunoSEQ plates. TCRdb keeps only in-frame clones here, not all; method: immunoSEQ multiplex PCR. The sample consists of a few million clones, 85% to 95% of them appearing once. In the case of this clone: Its antigen is not identified. Other DNA sequences in the sample encode the same CDR3.

Sequencing used naive CD4+ T cells from PBMCs. Subset described: CD45RA+ positively selected. The source of this sequence is a man younger than 30 in good health. Some clones in this sample may be carry-over from other donors' samples.

The CDR3 reads CASSYSRRGPYEQYF. For the CDR3, the DNA is TGTGCCAGCAGTTACTCACGGCGGGGCCCCTACGAGCAGTACTTC. The chain couples TRBV6-5 to TRBJ2-7; perhaps TRBD2 as D (6 bases). Trimming pared 0 bases from V and 2 bases from J, leaving 11 bases between. This CDR3 has 15 amino acids. Per the germline V gene, CDR1 is MNHEY and CDR2 is SVGAGI.